The clone carrying this T cell receptor (beta chain) was counted ten times or more. V was pared by 2 bases and J by 4 bases, with 3 bases of the junction left unmatched. Germline V gene lookup returns CDR1 GTSNPN and CDR2 SVGIG (reference sequence). CDR3 length: 14 amino acids. In TCRdb, the RT-PCR reads were re-called with MiXCR into one record per CDR3 protein. The table lists about 680,000 distinct CDR3 sequences, approximately 15% of them singletons. The receptor was derived from a female donor in good health, serving as a healthy control. This rearrangement joins TRBV30 to TRBJ2-3; 10 bases line up with TRBD1. Sample: memory CD4+ T cells from blood. In nucleotides, the CDR3 is TGTGCCTGGAGTCCTGGACAGGGGGCAGATACGCAGTATTTT. Its protein product is CAWSPGQGADTQYF.